Following are 23 T cell receptor beta chains from one sample sequenced in a study of T cells in Graves' hyperthyroidism and ophthalmopathy. RNA transcripts gave rise to amplified TCR beta CDR3 regions. TCR CDR3 regions were first amplified by RT-PCR with HTBI primers. TCRdb reprocessed the multiplex PCR reads via MiXCR and lists one record per CDR3 protein. The table has roughly 530,000 distinct CDR3 sequences, roughly a sixth seen once; the top ten hold 15% to 20%. The sample was blood. All receptors derive from a woman younger than 30 with Graves' ophthalmopathy.

On this clonotype itself: This could be a read error, since a much larger clone is one nucleotide away. V is TRBV2 and J is TRBJ1-2; D perhaps matches TRBD1 (6 bases). CDR3 length equals 15 residues. CDR1 and CDR2 from the germline V gene are SNHLY and FYNNEI. The CDR3 reads CASRDSDYANCGYTF. CDR3 DNA: TGTGCCAGCAGGGACAGCGATTACGCTAACTGTGGCTACACCTTC.

This clonotype came up many times. The rearrangement links TRBV27 to TRBJ2-3, with 8 bases fitting TRBD2. Germline V lookup: CDR1 MNHEY, CDR2 SMNVEV (reference sequence). V trimming: 10 bases; J trimming: 4 bases; junction bases outside the gene matches: 13. The CDR3 runs to 15 residues. CDR3 sequence reads: CATRWNSGVPDTQYF. CDR3 coding DNA: TGTGCCACCCGCTGGAATAGCGGGGTTCCAGATACGCAGTATTTT.

CDR3 protein: CASSLAGIGGYTF. CDR3 nucleotides: TGTGCCAGCAGCTTAGCAGGGATCGGGGGCTACACCTTC. The rearrangement joins TRBV7-9 to TRBJ1-2, with no clear D. Germline assignment: CDR1 SEHNR and CDR2 FQNEAQ (reference sequence). Deletions cut 0 bases from V and 8 bases from J, with 10 bases between. This CDR3 is built from 13 residues.

This clonotype has a handful of counts. A junction boundary mismatches the germline segment, possibly from a read error. The V and J genes are TRBV2 and TRBJ2-3; tentative D call: TRBD1 (6 bases). Germline CDR1 reads SNHLY; CDR2 reads FYNNEI. CDR3 length: 13 residues. The DNA of the CDR3 is TGTACCAGCATTAGCAGGGGCCCAGATACGCAGTATTTT. It is translated as CTSISRGPDTQYF.

V is TRBV6-1 and J is TRBJ2-4; either TRBD1 or TRBD2 may fit D (5 bases each). The CDR3 totals 19 residues. Germline CDR1 is MNHNS and CDR2 is SASEGT. Deletions cut 6 bases from V and 0 bases from J, with 24 bases between. The CDR3 DNA follows: TGTGCCAGCAGCCAAAGAAGAACCGGGACGGACCTAGCCAAAAACATTCAGTACTTC. It is translated as CASSQRRTGTDLAKNIQYF.

The chain is built from TRBV5-5 and TRBJ1-3; D unresolved. The CDR3 has 15 residues. Trimming left V 0 bases short and J 0 bases short, with 7 bases between. CDR1 is SGHKS, CDR2 YYEKEE, per germline (reference sequence). The CDR3 DNA is TGTGCCAGCAGCTTGGCTTCCCACTCTGGAAACACCATATATTTT. As protein: CASSLASHSGNTIYF.

CDR3 in DNA: TGTGCCAGCAGTGGAGGGACAGGGGGAAATGAAAAACTGTTTTTT. Protein product: CASSGGTGGNEKLFF. The chain couples TRBV12-3 or TRBV12-4 to TRBJ1-4; 11 positions match TRBD1. The CDR3 spans 15 residues. V dropped 5 bases and J dropped 5; count of bases not matched to a gene: 4.

This clonotype has just a few counts. The rearrangement joins TRBV10-3 to TRBJ1-2, with 7 bases identical to TRBD1. Germline V gene lookup returns CDR1 ENHRY and CDR2 SYGVKD. This CDR3 spans 12 amino acids. Germline trimming cut 4 bases from V and 4 bases from J; bases unmatched to any gene: 0. Here the CDR3 reads CAISAGGYGYTF. The CDR3 DNA sequence: TGTGCCATCAGTGCAGGGGGCTATGGCTACACCTTC.

This clonotype has at least ten counts. The chain employs TRBV2 and TRBJ2-1; 9 nucleotides line up with TRBD2. This CDR3 region has 16 residues. Germline V gene lookup returns CDR1 SNHLY and CDR2 FYNNEI. V shed 7 bases and J 3 bases; nucleotides not matched to a gene: 10. The CDR3 nucleotides read TGTGCCAGCAATACGGGGGCGGGGGGGCTCTACAATGAGCAGTTCTTC. It encodes CASNTGAGGLYNEQFF.

In its sample, this clonotype was seen a few times. This chain uses TRBV4-1 with TRBJ2-5, with a weak D call TRBD2 (7 bases). The CDR3 extends over 14 amino acids. Germline lookup yields CDR1 MGHRA and CDR2 YSYEKL. V shed 6 bases and J shed 5 bases, with 16 bases lying between them. The CDR3 sequence is CASSPPRGGETQYF. The DNA of the CDR3 is TGCGCCAGCAGTCCACCAAGGGGGGGCGAGACCCAGTACTTC.

The table lists this clonotype with many counts. This sequence joins TRBV4-2 and TRBJ2-7; 7 bases are a match to TRBD2. CDR1 LGHNA and CDR2 YNFKEQ come from the germline V gene. The CDR3 is 14 residues long. With V trimmed by 4 bases and J by 1 base, 4 bases remained unmatched. The CDR3 DNA reads TGTGCCAGCAGCCTCGGACTAGAGTCCTACGAGCAGTACTTC. It is translated as CASSLGLESYEQYF.

The table lists this clonotype with many counts. The gene calls are TRBV5-1 and TRBJ2-1; 7 bases align to TRBD1. The germline gives CDR1 SGHRS, CDR2 YFSETQ. The CDR3 spans 16 residues. The V and J ends lost 4 bases and 8 bases, in that order; junction bases with no gene match: 15. CDR3 protein: CASSPRTGSLGDEQFF. CDR3 DNA: TGCGCCAGCAGCCCACGGACAGGCTCCCTTGGGGATGAGCAGTTCTTC.

CDR3 loop: CASTSGLGGEQFF. The CDR3 DNA sequence: TGTGCCAGCACCTCGGGTCTCGGCGGTGAGCAGTTCTTC. V and J are TRBV27 and TRBJ2-1; D is uncertain. CDR1 is MNHEY, CDR2 SMNVEV, per germline (reference sequence). This CDR3 comprises 13 residues. The V gene lost 7 bases and the J gene lost 9 bases, with 16 bases spanning the gap.

Comments on this clonotype: A much larger clone lies one base from this, so it may be a read error. The rearrangement links TRBV7-9 to TRBJ2-1; D is unresolved. Germline lookup yields CDR1 SEHNR and CDR2 FQNEAQ (reference sequence). The CDR3 runs to 14 residues. CDR3: CASGATLDYNKQFF. Written as DNA, the CDR3 is TGTGCCAGCGGCGCCACCCTAGATTACAATAAGCAGTTCTTC.

This clonotype has ten or more counts. The chain employs TRBV3-1 and TRBJ1-1, with D uncertain. The CDR3 spans 14 residues. V lost 1 base and J 3 bases, leaving 9 bases between the germline ends. The V gene's germline CDR1 is LGHDT and CDR2 YNNKEL (reference sequence). Here the CDR3 reads CASSQATGYTEAFF. Written as DNA, the CDR3 is TGTGCCAGCAGCCAAGCGACGGGTTACACTGAAGCTTTCTTT.

This chain joins TRBV14 and TRBJ2-5; TRBD2 might be the D (6 bases). The CDR3 totals 13 residues. V was pared by 3 bases and J by 9 bases, with 14 bases between. The germline V gene encodes CDR1 SGHDN and CDR2 FVKESK. The CDR3 DNA follows: TGTGCCAGCAGCCAGGGACTTCTGGCGGCCCAGTACTTC. This gives the protein CASSQGLLAAQYF.

This clonotype was counted many times. The rearrangement joins TRBV11-2 to TRBJ2-3, with 7 positions matching TRBD2. CDR1 is SGHAT and CDR2 is FQNNGV in the germline V gene. Losses at the gene ends were 2 bases for V and 3 bases for J; bases not matched to a gene: 2. The CDR3 contains 14 residues. CDR3 protein: CASSLYGGTDTQYF. The CDR3 DNA sequence: TGTGCCAGCAGCTTATACGGGGGGACAGATACGCAGTATTTT.

This chain links TRBV19 with TRBJ2-5; D is possibly TRBD1 (6 bases). Trimming took 3 bases from V and 2 from J, leaving 13 bases between them. Germline loops: CDR1 LNHDA, CDR2 SQIVND (reference sequence). This CDR3 spans 15 amino acids. This CDR3 is CASSINIRGQETQYF. In nucleotides, the CDR3 is TGTGCCAGTAGTATTAACATTAGGGGGCAAGAGACCCAGTACTTC.

In this sample, this clonotype turned up many times. The chain employs TRBV11-3 and TRBJ2-2; D is unresolved. The length of the CDR3 is 13 residues. Per germline, CDR1 SGHNT and CDR2 YENEEA. Trimming took 4 bases from V and 5 from J, leaving 8 bases between them. In DNA form, the CDR3 reads TGTGCCAGCAGCTCCGACCGGACCGGGGAGCTGTTTTTT. Encoded protein: CASSSDRTGELFF.

On this clonotype itself: One junction end does not reproduce the germline sequence, and a read error may be involved. The V and J genes are TRBV27 and TRBJ1-2; D perhaps matches TRBD1 (5 bases). Looked up from germline, CDR1 is MNHEY and CDR2 is SMNVEV (reference sequence). This CDR3 spans 12 amino acids. Written as DNA, the CDR3 is TGTGCCGGCAGTTTGGGGACGGGGGGCTACACCTTC. Residues: CAGSLGTGGYTF.

The sample holds a few counts of this clonotype. At one boundary the junction diverges from the germline segment, which might be a read error. The chain is built from TRBV7-9 and TRBJ2-2; either TRBD1 or TRBD2 may supply D (5 bases each). The germline CDR1 and CDR2 sequences are SEHNR and FQNEAQ (reference sequence). The CDR3 is 13 residues long. The CDR3 region is CASRTVNTGELLF. The CDR3 DNA is TGTGCCAGCAGGACAGTGAACACCGGGGAGCTGCTTTTT.

This sequence joins TRBV19 and TRBJ1-5; the D gene is possibly TRBD1 (6 bases). From germline, CDR1 is LNHDA and CDR2 SQIVND (reference sequence). This CDR3 spans 16 amino acids. Trimming stripped 1 base from V and 5 bases from J, with 15 bases between. CDR3 sequence reads: CASSIAAGEVYQPQHF. The CDR3 nucleotides read TGTGCCAGTAGTATAGCGGCAGGGGAGGTTTATCAGCCCCAGCATTTT.

This clonotype has at least ten counts. The V call is TRBV28, the J call TRBJ1-1, with 8 bases aligning to TRBD1. Trimming at V came to 6 bases and at J to 7 bases, leaving 13 bases not matched to a gene. CDR1 is MDHEN and CDR2 is SYDVKM in the germline V gene. CDR3 length equals 15 residues. For the CDR3, the DNA is TGTGCCAGCAGCCGTCCGGACAGGGAGAGAGATGAAGCTTTCTTT. Its translation is CASSRPDRERDEAFF.